The TCR beta chain under discussion was sequenced for a study of cytotoxic CD8 clonotypes in ibrutinib-treated CLL. Library input was about 2.2 micrograms of DNA from cryopreserved PBMCs. Depth targeted 1 in 200,000 to 1 in 1 million T cells, averaging 10x coverage per clonotype. Repertoires were generated with immunoSEQ multiplex PCR, while TCRdb's copy carries only in-frame clones and drops some. The sample gives 130,000 or so clones, 60% to 80% of which show up once; approximately 30% is in the top ten. Study-wide findings and caveats: Clonality went up at ibrutinib response and then declined back toward baseline at progression.

As to this clone: What it recognizes is unknown.

Germline V CDR1 and CDR2: MDHEN, SYDVKM. Trimming cost V 6 bases and J 0 bases, with 11 bases left between them. The CDR3 runs to 15 residues. Sequenced here: PBMCs, sampled after 12 months of ibrutinib treatment. The chain uses TRBV28 and TRBJ1-4; D is unclear. The receptor's source is a human donor with chronic lymphocytic leukemia. The CDR3 DNA is TGTGCCAGCAGCCAAGACGGCGCAACTAATGAAAAACTGTTTTTT. Its protein product is CASSQDGATNEKLFF.